The 5 T cell receptor beta chains listed next were all sequenced from one sample in a study of T cell clonotyping in hematopoietic cell transplantation. The protocol was immunoSEQ multiplex PCR, while the TCRdb copy is restricted to in-frame clones and leaves out a portion. The sample yields 35,000 to 45,000 clones, around 95% seen once. Sequenced: peripheral blood mononuclear cells. The receptors come from a woman in her forties or fifties in good health. Some clones in this sample may be carry-over from other donors' samples.

This rearrangement joins TRBV6-5 to TRBJ1-5; D remains unclear. The CDR3 runs to 15 residues. With 2 bases removed from V and 3 bases from J, the gap between germline ends came to 11 bases. Per germline, CDR1 MNHEY and CDR2 SVGAGI. The CDR3 here is CASSYRYNDNQPQHF. The CDR3 nucleotides are TGTGCCAGCAGTTACCGTTACAACGACAATCAGCCCCAGCATTTT.

CDR3 in amino acids: CASSKMGSGIYGYTF. In DNA, the CDR3 is TGTGCCAGCAGTAAAATGGGGTCGGGCATTTATGGCTACACCTTC. The chain uses TRBV2 and TRBJ1-2; D not certain. This CDR3 has 15 residues. CDR1 is SNHLY and CDR2 is FYNNEI in the germline V gene. V shed 5 bases and J shed 5 bases, with 18 bases lying between them.

The genes are TRBV6-5 and TRBJ2-7; D unresolved. V was pared by 5 bases and J by 0 bases, with 11 bases between. The V gene's germline CDR1 is MNHEY and CDR2 SVGAGI. This CDR3 comprises 14 residues. CDR3 coding DNA: TGTGCCAGCAGTCCGCAGGCGTACTCCTACGAGCAGTACTTC. This encodes CASSPQAYSYEQYF.

The J gene is TRBJ1-2, the V gene TRBV7-9; possibly TRBD1 for D (6 bases). The germline V gene has CDR1 SEHNR and CDR2 FQNEAQ (reference sequence). V shed 5 bases and J shed 8 bases, with 21 bases lying between them. There are 15 residues in the CDR3. The chain's CDR3 is CASSPGHQGQGGYTF. CDR3 nucleotide sequence: TGTGCCAGCAGCCCGGGACATCAGGGCCAGGGCGGCTACACCTTC.

The chain couples TRBV29-1 to TRBJ2-2; 7 bases agree with TRBD1. Germline CDR1 reads SQVTM; CDR2 reads ANQGSEA. This CDR3 spans 15 amino acids. The ends lost 6 bases at V and 7 bases at J; junction bases unmatched: 14. CDR3 nucleotides: TGCAGCGTGACGTTCCGGGACAGACGTTTCGGGGAGCTGTTTTTT. Its protein is CSVTFRDRRFGELFF.